The present T cell receptor beta chain was sequenced within a study of T cell responses to AZD1222 COVID-19 vaccine. Background on the study: Second-dose recipients at about 4 or about 12 weeks were treated as one pooled group. The study, taken as a whole, reports: Among spike-specific TCRs, nearly half reportedly target unmutated variant regions. Repertoires in all cases were sampled only once the peak T cell response had passed. Across spike, vaccine-associated CD4 TCRs were found, dominant at 160-218 and 743-854.

Trimming pared 3 bases from V and 11 bases from J, leaving 13 bases between. The CDR3 contains 12 residues. CDR1 and CDR2 from the germline V gene are MDHEN and SYDVKM. Measured with immunoSEQ multiplex PCR; TCRdb has only the in-frame clones, and not every one. The sample yields about 92,000 clones, more than 75% seen once. In the case of this clone: Its antigen is still unknown.

The specimen comprised peripheral blood, sampled on day 0 of AZD1222 vaccination. This receptor was obtained from an adult in good health. The rearrangement joins TRBV28 to TRBJ1-1, with a weak D call TRBD1 (5 bases). Here the CDR3 DNA reads TGTGCCAGCAGTTTCACCCCGGGGACGGCTTTCTTT. Amino acids: CASSFTPGTAFF. Filled out from reference TRBV28 and TRBJ1-1, the complete variable domain reads DVKVTQSSRYLVKRTGEKVFLECVQDMDHENMFWYRQDPGLGLRLIYFSYDVKMKEKGDIPEGYSVSREKKERFSLILESASTNQTSMYLCASSFTPGTAFFGQGTRLTVV.